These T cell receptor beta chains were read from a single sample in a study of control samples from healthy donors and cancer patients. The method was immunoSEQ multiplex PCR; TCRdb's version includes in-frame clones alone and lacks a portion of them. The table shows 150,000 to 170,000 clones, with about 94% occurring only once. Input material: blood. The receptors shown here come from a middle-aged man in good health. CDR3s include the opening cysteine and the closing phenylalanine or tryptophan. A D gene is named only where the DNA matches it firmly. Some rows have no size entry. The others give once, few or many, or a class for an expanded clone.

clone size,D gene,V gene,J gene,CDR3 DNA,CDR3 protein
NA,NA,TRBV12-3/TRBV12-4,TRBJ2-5,TGTGCCAGCAGCTCTAACTTGGAGACCCAGTACTTC,CASSSNLETQYF
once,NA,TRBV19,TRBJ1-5,TGTGCCAGTAGCCATGCAGACAAAGGAAGGCCCCAGCATTTT,CASSHADKGRPQHF
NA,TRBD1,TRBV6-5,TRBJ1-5,TGTGCCAGCATGTTAGGGACAGGGGGAAATCAGCCCCAGCATTTT,CASMLGTGGNQPQHF
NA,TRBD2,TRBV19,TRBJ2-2,TGTGCCAGTAGTCCTGTTAGCGGGGGTGGCGGGGAGCTGTTTTTT,CASSPVSGGGGELFF
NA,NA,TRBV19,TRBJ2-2,TGTGCCAGTAGTCGGGGCACCGGGGAGCTGTTTTTT,CASSRGTGELFF
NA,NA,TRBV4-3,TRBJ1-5,TGCGCCAGCAGCCAAGACGGCAGGTATGACGGTCAGCCCCAGCATTTT,CASSQDGRYDGQPQHF
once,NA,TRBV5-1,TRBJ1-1,TGCGCCAGCAGCTTGAACTTGGGGAACACTGAAGCTTTCTTT,CASSLNLGNTEAFF
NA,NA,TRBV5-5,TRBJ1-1,TGTGCCAGCAGCTTGAAGGGTATAACTGAAGCTTTCTTT,CASSLKGITEAFF
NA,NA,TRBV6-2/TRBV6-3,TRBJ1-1,TGTGCCAGCAGCCTCACTATTATGAACACTGAAGCTTTCTTT,CASSLTIMNTEAFF
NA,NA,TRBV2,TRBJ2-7,TGTGCCAGCATATCGCAGGCCTCCTACGAGCAGTACTTC,CASISQASYEQYF